Reported below is one T cell receptor (beta chain). Produced via immunoSEQ multiplex PCR; TCRdb's table is partial and in-frame only. The table shows approximately 82,000 clones, with around nine tenths occurring only once. These data come from a study of technical replicates of blood from a few donors. The CDR3 totals 14 residues. Trimming left V 3 bases short and J 0 bases short, with 6 bases between. Per the germline V gene, CDR1 is MNHEY and CDR2 is SMNVEV (reference sequence). The sample was T cells isolated from PBMCs. This sequence was found in a human donor in good health. The chain employs TRBV27 and TRBJ1-5; D is undetermined. Written as DNA, the CDR3 is TGTGCCAGCAGTTTGGGGAGTAGCAATCAGCCCCAGCATTTT. Protein: CASSLGSSNQPQHF.